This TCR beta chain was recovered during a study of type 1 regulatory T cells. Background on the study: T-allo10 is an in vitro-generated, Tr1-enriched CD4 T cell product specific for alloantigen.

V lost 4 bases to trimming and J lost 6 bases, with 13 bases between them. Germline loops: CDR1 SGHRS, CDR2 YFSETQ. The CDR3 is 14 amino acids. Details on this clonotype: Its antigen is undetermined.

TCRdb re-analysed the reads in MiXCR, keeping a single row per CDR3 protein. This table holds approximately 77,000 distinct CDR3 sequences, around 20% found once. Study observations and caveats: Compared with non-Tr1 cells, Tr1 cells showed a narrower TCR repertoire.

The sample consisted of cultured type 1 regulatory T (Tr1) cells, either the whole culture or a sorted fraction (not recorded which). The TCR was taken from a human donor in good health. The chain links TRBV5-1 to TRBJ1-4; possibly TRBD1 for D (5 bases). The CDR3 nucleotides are TGCGCCAGCAGCCAAAGGGGTCCGGATGAAAAACTGTTTTTT. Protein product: CASSQRGPDEKLFF.